This TCR beta chain was found in a study of blood T cell repertoires in COVID-19. Data came from immunoSEQ multiplex PCR; TCRdb stores just in-frame clones and leaves some out. The table has roughly 170,000 clones, around 85% seen once. Trimming at V came to 1 base and at J to 8 bases, leaving 4 bases not matched to a gene. CDR1 and CDR2 from the germline V gene are LGHDT and YNNKEL (reference sequence). The CDR3 extends over 14 amino acids. The sample comprised peripheral blood. The sequence derives from a man aged 65-85 years with active or convalescent COVID-19. The rearrangement links TRBV3-1 (or the pseudogene TRBV3-2) to TRBJ1-2; 10 nucleotides agree with TRBD1. The CDR3 here is CASSQAGTGEGYTF. The CDR3 nucleotides are TGTGCCAGCAGCCAAGCCGGGACAGGGGAAGGCTACACCTTC.